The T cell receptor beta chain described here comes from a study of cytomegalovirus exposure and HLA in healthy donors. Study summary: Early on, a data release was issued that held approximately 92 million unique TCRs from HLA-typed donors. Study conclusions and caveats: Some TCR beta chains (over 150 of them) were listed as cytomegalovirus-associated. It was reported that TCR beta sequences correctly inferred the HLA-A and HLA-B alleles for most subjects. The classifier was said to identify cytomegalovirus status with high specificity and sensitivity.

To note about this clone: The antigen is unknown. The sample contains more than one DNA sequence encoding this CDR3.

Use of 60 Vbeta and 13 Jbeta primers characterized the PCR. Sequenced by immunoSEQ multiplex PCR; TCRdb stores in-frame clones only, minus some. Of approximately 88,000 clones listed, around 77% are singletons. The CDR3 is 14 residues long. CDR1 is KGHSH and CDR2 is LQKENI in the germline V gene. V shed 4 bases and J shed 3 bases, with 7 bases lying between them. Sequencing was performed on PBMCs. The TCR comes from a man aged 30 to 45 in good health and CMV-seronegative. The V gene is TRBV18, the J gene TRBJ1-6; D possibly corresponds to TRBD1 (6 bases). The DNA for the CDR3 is TGTGCCAGCTCACACAGGGACTATAATTCACCCCTCCACTTT. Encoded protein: CASSHRDYNSPLHF.